This entry lists 8 T cell receptor beta chains sequenced from one sample in a study of cytomegalovirus exposure and HLA in healthy donors. The repertoire was sequenced with immunoSEQ multiplex PCR; TCRdb's copy has only in-frame clones and lacks some. The sample has around 300,000 clones, 70% to 90% seen once. The sample consisted of PBMCs. The receptors here all came from a man aged 25 to 40 in good health and CMV-seronegative.

This chain links TRBV5-4 with TRBJ2-2, with D possibly matching TRBD1 (5 bases). Deletions cut 0 bases from V and 0 bases from J, with 9 bases between. From germline, CDR1 is SGHNT and CDR2 YYREEE (reference sequence). The CDR3 runs 16 residues. CDR3 in DNA: TGTGCCAGCAGCTTGGCTTGGGGCGCGAACACCGGGGAGCTGTTTTTT. Translation gives CASSLAWGANTGELFF.

The chain recombines TRBV27 with TRBJ1-1, with D perhaps TRBD1 (5 bases). Germline CDR1 reads MNHEY; CDR2 reads SMNVEV (reference sequence). The CDR3 length is 14 residues. Trimming pared 3 bases from V and 0 bases from J, leaving 8 bases between. The CDR3 loop reads CASSLAGLNTEAFF. The CDR3 DNA reads as TGTGCCAGCAGTTTGGCAGGGTTGAACACTGAAGCTTTCTTT.

The V gene is TRBV28, the J gene TRBJ1-4, with D possibly TRBD1 on 6 matching bases. CDR3 length: 14 amino acids. Germline CDR1 and CDR2: MDHEN and SYDVKM. V lost 8 bases, J lost 7 bases, and 17 bases lay in between. Here the CDR3 reads CASGLGARGEKLFF. The DNA for the CDR3 is TGTGCCAGCGGCCTGGGGGCGCGTGGTGAAAAACTGTTTTTT.

The table lists this clone with a few counts. This chain connects TRBV6-1 to TRBJ1-2, with D possibly TRBD1 on 5 matching bases. V gave up 4 bases and J gave up 4 bases, with 13 bases separating them. The CDR3 consists of 14 residues. The germline CDR1 and CDR2 sequences are MNHNS and SASEGT. This CDR3 is CASSVRQGVYGYTF. The CDR3 nucleotides are TGTGCCAGCAGTGTCCGCCAGGGTGTCTATGGCTACACCTTC.

V and J are TRBV6-1 and TRBJ2-1; 9 nucleotides line up with TRBD1. V was pared by 8 bases and J by 16 bases, with 6 bases of the junction left unmatched. This CDR3 has 10 residues. CDR1 is MNHNS, CDR2 SASEGT, per germline. CDR3 DNA sequence: TGTGCCAGCGGGTGGGACAGGGTATTCTTC. Protein: CASGWDRVFF.

The rearrangement links TRBV10-2 to TRBJ2-7, with D maybe TRBD2 (6 bases). V was cut by 6 bases and J by 0 bases, with 9 bases left in between. Looked up from germline, CDR1 is WSHSY and CDR2 is SAAADI. The CDR3 extends over 13 amino acids. The CDR3 is CASRGGSSYEQYF. The CDR3 DNA sequence: TGCGCCAGCAGGGGGGGTAGCTCCTACGAGCAGTACTTC.

This sequence joins TRBV9 and TRBJ2-7; perhaps TRBD2 as D (6 bases). This CDR3 comprises 14 residues. Germline V gene lookup returns CDR1 SGDLS and CDR2 YYNGEE. The V end was cut by 3 bases, the J end by 1 base, with 11 bases between. CDR3 bases: TGTGCCAGCAGCGCACGGGGGTCTTCCTACGAGCAGTACTTC. This codes for CASSARGSSYEQYF.

The chain links TRBV7-9 to TRBJ2-7; 11 nucleotides line up with TRBD1. Losses at the gene ends were 5 bases for V and 3 bases for J; bases not matched to a gene: 9. The CDR3 is 16 residues long. Germline CDR1 reads SEHNR; CDR2 reads FQNEAQ (reference sequence). The CDR3 is CASSRQGGTGGYEQYF. For the CDR3, the DNA is TGTGCCAGCAGCCGACAAGGCGGGACAGGGGGCTACGAGCAGTACTTC.